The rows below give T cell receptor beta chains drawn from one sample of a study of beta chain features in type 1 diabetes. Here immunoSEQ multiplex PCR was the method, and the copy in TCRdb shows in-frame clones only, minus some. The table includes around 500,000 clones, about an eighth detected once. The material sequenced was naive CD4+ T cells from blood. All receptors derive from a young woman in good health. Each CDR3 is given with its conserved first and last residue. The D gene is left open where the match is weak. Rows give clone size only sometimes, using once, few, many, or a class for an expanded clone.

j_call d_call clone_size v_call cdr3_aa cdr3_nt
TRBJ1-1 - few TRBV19 CASTPGPSSNTEAFF TGTGCCAGCACTCCGGGACCGTCGTCGAACACTGAAGCTTTCTTT
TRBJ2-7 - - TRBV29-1 CSVETSPRYEQYF TGCAGCGTTGAGACCTCACCCAGGTACGAGCAGTACTTC
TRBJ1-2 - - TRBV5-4 CASSWGMDRGTYGYTF TGTGCCAGCAGCTGGGGGATGGACAGAGGTACCTATGGCTACACCTTC
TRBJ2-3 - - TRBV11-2 CASSLGRVAGSTDTQYF TGTGCCAGCAGCTTAGGGCGCGTGGCGGGGAGCACAGATACGCAGTATTTT
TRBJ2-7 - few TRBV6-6 CASSTSYEQYF TGTGCCAGCAGCACTAGCTACGAGCAGTACTTC
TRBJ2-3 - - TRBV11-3 CASSLADRKRTDTQYF TGTGCCAGCAGCTTAGCTGACAGGAAACGCACAGATACGCAGTATTTT
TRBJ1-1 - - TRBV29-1 CSVAPGALNTEAFF TGCAGCGTTGCCCCCGGGGCCCTTAACACTGAAGCTTTCTTT
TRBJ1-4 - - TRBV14 CASSGQVNEKLFF TGTGCCAGCAGCGGACAAGTAAATGAAAAACTGTTTTTT
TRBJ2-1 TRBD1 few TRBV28 CASSFDRENEQFF TGTGCCAGCAGTTTCGACAGGGAAAATGAGCAGTTCTTC
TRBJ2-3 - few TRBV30 CAWSVRGGTDTQYF TGTGCCTGGAGTGTACGAGGGGGGACAGATACGCAGTATTTT
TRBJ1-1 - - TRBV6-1 CASTRNTEAFF TGTGCCAGCACCCGGAACACTGAAGCTTTCTTT
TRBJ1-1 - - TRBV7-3 CASSYSQGDTEAFF TGTGCCAGCAGCTACTCACAGGGAGACACTGAAGCTTTCTTT
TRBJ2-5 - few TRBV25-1 CASSDPGPKLQETQYF TGTGCCAGCAGTGATCCGGGACCGAAACTCCAAGAGACCCAGTACTTC
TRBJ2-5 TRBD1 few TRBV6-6 CASSQGGQEETQYF TGTGCCAGCAGTCAAGGGGGCCAGGAAGAGACCCAGTACTTC
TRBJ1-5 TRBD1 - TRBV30 CAWSTTGADQPQHF TGTGCCTGGAGTACCACAGGGGCCGATCAGCCCCAGCATTTT
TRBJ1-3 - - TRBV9 CASSVSTAGNTIYF TGTGCCAGCAGCGTATCGACAGCTGGAAACACCATATATTTT
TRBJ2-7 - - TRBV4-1 CASSQDRGREQYF TGCGCCAGCAGCCAAGATCGGGGACGAGAGCAGTACTTC
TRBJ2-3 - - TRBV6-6 CASSRPYTDTQYF TGTGCCAGCAGCAGACCGTACACAGATACGCAGTATTTT
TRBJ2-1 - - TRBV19 CASSIGGPLIFEQFF TGTGCCAGTAGTATAGGGGGGCCACTCATCTTTGAGCAGTTCTTC
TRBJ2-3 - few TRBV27 CASSLALFGGGRTDTQYF TGTGCCAGCAGCCTAGCCCTCTTCGGAGGGGGGCGCACAGATACGCAGTATTTT
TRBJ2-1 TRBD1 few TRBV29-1 CSAGQGAAEQFF TGCAGCGCTGGACAGGGGGCGGCTGAGCAGTTCTTC
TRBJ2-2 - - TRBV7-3 CASSSPGADTGELFF TGTGCCAGCAGCTCTCCGGGAGCGGACACCGGGGAGCTGTTTTTT
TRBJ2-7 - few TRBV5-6 CASSLYGYEQYF TGTGCCAGCAGCTTATACGGCTACGAGCAGTACTTC
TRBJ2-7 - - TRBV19 CASSINRYEQYF TGTGCCAGTAGTATTAACCGCTACGAGCAGTACTTC
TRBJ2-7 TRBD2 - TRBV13 CASSLVAGDYEQYF TGTGCCAGCAGCTTAGTAGCGGGAGACTACGAGCAGTACTTC
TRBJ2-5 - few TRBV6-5 CASSYSGQEIETQYF TGTGCCAGCAGTTACTCAGGGCAGGAGATTGAGACCCAGTACTTC
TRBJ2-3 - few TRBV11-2 CASSFSQRLTDTQYF TGTGCCAGCAGCTTTTCCCAGCGCCTCACAGATACGCAGTATTTT
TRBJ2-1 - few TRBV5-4 CASSQGGGYYNEQFF TGTGCCAGCAGCCAAGGAGGGGGTTACTACAATGAGCAGTTCTTC
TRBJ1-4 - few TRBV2 CAGRENEKLFF TGTGCCGGCAGGGAAAATGAAAAACTGTTTTTT
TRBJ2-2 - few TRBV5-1 CASRRGTGELFF TGCGCCAGCAGAAGGGGCACCGGGGAGCTGTTTTTT
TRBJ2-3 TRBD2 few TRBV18 CASSLAGAYTDTQYF TGTGCCAGCTCACTAGCGGGGGCATACACAGATACGCAGTATTTT
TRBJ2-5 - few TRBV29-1 CSGILTGIKTQYF TGCAGCGGAATACTCACAGGGATTAAGACCCAGTACTTC
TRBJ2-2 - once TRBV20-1 CSVFGPGELFF TGCAGTGTTTTTGGGCCCGGGGAGCTGTTTTTT
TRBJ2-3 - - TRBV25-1 CASSDPVGGRGTDTQYF TGTGCCAGCAGTGACCCCGTTGGAGGTCGAGGCACAGATACGCAGTATTTT
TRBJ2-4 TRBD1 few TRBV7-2 CASSNRQGLNIQYF TGCGCCAGCAGCAACCGACAGGGGCTGAACATTCAGTACTTC
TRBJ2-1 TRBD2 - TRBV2 CASSERGLDYNEQFF TGTGCCAGCAGTGAAAGGGGACTAGACTACAATGAGCAGTTCTTC
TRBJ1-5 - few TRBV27 CASSLLGAGQPQHF TGTGCCAGCAGTTTACTGGGGGCTGGTCAGCCCCAGCATTTT
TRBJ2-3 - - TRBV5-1 CASSFFGGTSTDTQYF TGCGCCAGCAGCTTTTTCGGGGGCACTAGCACAGATACGCAGTATTTT
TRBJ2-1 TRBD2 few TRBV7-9 CASSLSVGGNEQFF TGTGCCAGCAGCTTATCGGTGGGAGGGAATGAGCAGTTCTTC
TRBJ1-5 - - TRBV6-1 CASSELGFQPQHF TGTGCCAGCAGTGAATTGGGCTTTCAGCCCCAGCATTTT
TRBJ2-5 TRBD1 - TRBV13 CASRSRRTGVTETQYF TGTGCCAGCCGCTCAAGGAGGACAGGGGTCACAGAGACCCAGTACTTC
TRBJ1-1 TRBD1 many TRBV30 CAWSGFQGVTEAFF TGTGCCTGGAGTGGCTTTCAGGGGGTGACTGAAGCTTTCTTT
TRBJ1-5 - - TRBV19 CASRDDRRGNQPQHF TGTGCCAGTAGGGATGACAGAAGGGGCAATCAGCCCCAGCATTTT
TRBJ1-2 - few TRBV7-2 CASSRGPGRFGYTF TGTGCCAGCAGCCGGGGGCCGGGACGGTTCGGCTACACCTTC
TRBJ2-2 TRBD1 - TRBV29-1 CSAGGEIGELFF TGCAGCGCAGGGGGCGAAATCGGGGAGCTGTTTTTT
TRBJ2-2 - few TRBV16 CASSGTSIGPGELFF TGTGCCAGCAGCGGGACCTCAATAGGACCCGGGGAGCTGTTTTTT
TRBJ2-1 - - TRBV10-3 CAISERGLSYNEQFF TGTGCCATCAGTGAGAGGGGTCTCTCCTACAATGAGCAGTTCTTC
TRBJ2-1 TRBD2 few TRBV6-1 CASILTSGYNEQFF TGTGCCAGCATCTTGACTAGCGGATACAATGAGCAGTTCTTC
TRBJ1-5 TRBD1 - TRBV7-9 CASSPTGGEGQPQHF TGTGCCAGCAGCCCGACAGGGGGCGAAGGGCAGCCCCAGCATTTT
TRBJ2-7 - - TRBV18 CASSPNKGDSYEQYF TGTGCCAGCTCACCAAATAAAGGGGACTCCTACGAGCAGTACTTC
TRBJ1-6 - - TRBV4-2 CASSQLTAGSSYNSPLHF TGTGCCAGCAGCCAACTGACGGCAGGGTCGTCCTATAATTCACCCCTCCACTTT
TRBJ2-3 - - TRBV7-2 CASSFLTDTQYF TGTGCCAGCAGCTTCCTCACAGATACGCAGTATTTT